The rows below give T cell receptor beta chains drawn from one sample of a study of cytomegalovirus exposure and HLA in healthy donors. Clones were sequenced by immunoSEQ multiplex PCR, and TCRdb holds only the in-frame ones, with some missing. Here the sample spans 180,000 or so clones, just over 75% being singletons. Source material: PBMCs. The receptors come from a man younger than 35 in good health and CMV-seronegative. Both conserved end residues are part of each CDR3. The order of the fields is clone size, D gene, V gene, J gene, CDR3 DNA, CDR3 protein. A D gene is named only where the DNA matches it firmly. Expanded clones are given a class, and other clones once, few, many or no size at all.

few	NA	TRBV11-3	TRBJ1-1	TGTGCCAGCAGCTTGGAGGGGGGGGCTGAAGCTTTCTTT	CASSLEGGAEAFF
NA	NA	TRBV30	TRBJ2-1	TGTGCCTGGAGTTCCCCAAAGCGTGAGCAGTTCTTC	CAWSSPKREQFF
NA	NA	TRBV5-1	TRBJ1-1	TGCGCCAGCAGTAAAGGAGGGGCGGGGGCTGGGGCTTTCTTT	CASSKGGAGAGAFF
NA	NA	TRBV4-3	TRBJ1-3	TGCGCCAGCAGCCAGTTAACAGACAGCTCTGGAAACACCATATATTTT	CASSQLTDSSGNTIYF
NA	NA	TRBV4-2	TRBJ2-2	TGTGCCAGCAGCCAATCTCGGCCGGGTATAGCGGTTATAAACACCGGGGAGCTGTTTTTT	CASSQSRPGIAVINTGELFF
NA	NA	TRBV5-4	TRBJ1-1	TGTGCCAGCAGCTTGGGCCGGGGGAACACTGAAGCTTTCTTT	CASSLGRGNTEAFF
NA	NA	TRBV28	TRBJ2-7	TGTGCCAGCAGTTTCGGTCGGCAGTACTTC	CASSFGRQYF
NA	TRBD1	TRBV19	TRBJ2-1	TGTGCCGGTAGTACCTGGACAGGGAACAATGAGCAGTTCTTC	CAGSTWTGNNEQFF
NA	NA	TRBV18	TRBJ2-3	TGTGCCAGCTCACCCCTCCCAGGGATAACAGGGCGACCTAGCACAGATACGCAGTATTTT	CASSPLPGITGRPSTDTQYF
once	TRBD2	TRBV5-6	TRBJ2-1	TGTGCCAGCAGCTTGGGGCTAGCGGGAGGGCCGCTGTTCTTC	CASSLGLAGGPLFF
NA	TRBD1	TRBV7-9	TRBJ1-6	TGTGCCAGCAGCTTAGGAACGGAAGACAGGGGGCCTGGTAATTCACCCCTCCACTTT	CASSLGTEDRGPGNSPLHF
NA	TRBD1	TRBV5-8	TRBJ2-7	TGTGCCAGCAGCTTGGGGGCCGGGACAGGGTCCTACGAGCAGTACTTC	CASSLGAGTGSYEQYF
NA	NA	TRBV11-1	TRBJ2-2	TGTGCCAGCAGCTTAGCGGGGGGGGACATGAACACCGGGGAGCTGTTTTTT	CASSLAGGDMNTGELFF
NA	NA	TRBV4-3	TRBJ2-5	TGCGCCAGCAGCCGAGGGCGACTGGGAGAAGAGACCCAGTACTTC	CASSRGRLGEETQYF
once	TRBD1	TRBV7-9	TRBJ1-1	TGTGCCAGCAGCCCGGACAGGGACACTGAAGCTTTCTTT	CASSPDRDTEAFF
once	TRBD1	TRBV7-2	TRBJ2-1	TGTGCCAGCAGCTGGGACAGGGGCTACAATGAGCAGTTCTTC	CASSWDRGYNEQFF
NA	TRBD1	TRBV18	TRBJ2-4	TGTGCCAGCTCACCCCGGGACAGTCGAGCCAAAAACATTCAGTACTTC	CASSPRDSRAKNIQYF
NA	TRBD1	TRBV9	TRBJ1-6	TGTGCCAGCAGCGTAGCCCCGACCGGGACAGTCCTGTCACCCCTCCACTTT	CASSVAPTGTVLSPLHF
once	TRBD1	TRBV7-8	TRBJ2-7	TGTGCCAGCAGCTCAATACAGGGGGCGCGATACGAGCAGTACTTC	CASSSIQGARYEQYF
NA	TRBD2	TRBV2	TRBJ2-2	TGTGCCAGCGGGACGGACCCTAGCGGGGGGGAACGAAACACCGGGGAGCTGTTTTTT	CASGTDPSGGERNTGELFF
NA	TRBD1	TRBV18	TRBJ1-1	TGTGCCAGCTCACCCTACACAGGGGAGAACACTGAAGCTTTCTTT	CASSPYTGENTEAFF
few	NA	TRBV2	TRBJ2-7	TGTGCCAGCAGGGTCAGAGGCAGCCCCTACGAGCAGTACTTC	CASRVRGSPYEQYF
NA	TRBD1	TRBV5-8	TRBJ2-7	TGTGCCAGCACCCCGACAGGGGGAGTCTACGAGCAGTACTTC	CASTPTGGVYEQYF
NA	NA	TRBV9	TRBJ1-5	TGTGCCAGCAGCGTAGGGACAGCTAGCAATCAGCCCCAGCATTTT	CASSVGTASNQPQHF
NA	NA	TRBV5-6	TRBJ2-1	TGTGCCAGCAGCTTCCCAGGAGGGCCCTACAATGAGCAGTTCTTC	CASSFPGGPYNEQFF
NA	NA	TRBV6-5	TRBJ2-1	TGTGCCAGCTCCCCCTATTTATCCGAGCAGTTCTTC	CASSPYLSEQFF
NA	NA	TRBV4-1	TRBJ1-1	TGCGCCAGCAGCCAAGCGGGGTCGGTTACTGAAGCTTTCTTT	CASSQAGSVTEAFF